The subject of this entry is one TCR beta chain. Clones were read by immunoSEQ multiplex PCR, and TCRdb kept only the in-frame ones, dropping some. The sample yields almost 95,000 clones, roughly 90% seen once. This sample is part of a study of T cell changes during pregnancy in multiple sclerosis. Germline values: CDR1 GTSNPN, CDR2 SVGIG (reference sequence). The CDR3 runs to 11 residues. V lost 0 bases and J lost 8, with 8 bases in between. The source is a female donor with multiple sclerosis, enrolled in a pregnancy study. The V gene is TRBV30, the J gene TRBJ2-7, with D unclear. Source: peripheral blood, taken in the first trimester of pregnancy. The CDR3 region is CAWSVLFQQYF. DNA for the CDR3: TGTGCCTGGAGTGTACTCTTCCAGCAGTACTTC.